These T cell receptor beta chains were read from a single sample in a study of T cell responses to AZD1222 COVID-19 vaccine. Produced via immunoSEQ multiplex PCR; TCRdb's table is partial and in-frame only. The sample includes about 150,000 clones, 88% of them seen just once. The starting material was peripheral blood, obtained on day 0 of AZD1222 vaccination. The receptors here all came from an adult in good health. The CDR3 runs from the conserved cysteine through the conserved F or W. The order of the fields is CDR3 DNA, CDR3 protein, CDR3 length, J gene, clone size, V gene, D gene. The D gene is left open where the match is weak. Clone size is not always given. Where it is, it says once, few, many or a class for expanded clones.

TGTGCCATCAGTGAGGGTAGCGGGGGGGACGAGCAGTACTTC,CAISEGSGGDEQYF,14,TRBJ2-7,.,TRBV10-3,TRBD2
TGTGCCAGCACCAACCGGGACAGGGGGTGGTATGGCTACACCTTC,CASTNRDRGWYGYTF,15,TRBJ1-2,.,TRBV7-8,TRBD1
TGTGCCAGCAGCTTGGAGGGGGCTGGAGGCTACACCTTC,CASSLEGAGGYTF,13,TRBJ1-2,.,TRBV5-5,TRBD1
TGCGCCAGCAGCCCTGACAGGGGTGGGCAGCCCCAGCATTTT,CASSPDRGGQPQHF,14,TRBJ1-5,.,TRBV5-1,TRBD1
TGCGCCGTAAAATGGAGGGGGACGTACCAAGAGACCCAGTACTTC,CAVKWRGTYQETQYF,15,TRBJ2-5,.,TRBV5-1,.
TGCGCCAGCAGCCAAGATTACCCTCCAGCGGGGGGGGAGACCCAGTACTTC,CASSQDYPPAGGETQYF,17,TRBJ2-5,.,TRBV4-3,TRBD2
TGTGCCAGCAGCATGGACTATACCTACAATGAGCAGTTCTTC,CASSMDYTYNEQFF,14,TRBJ2-1,.,TRBV7-8,.
TGTGCCAGCAGCACGGTAGCGGGTGGCTACACCTTC,CASSTVAGGYTF,12,TRBJ1-2,.,TRBV5-6,.
TGCGCCAGCAGCTTGATGGGAAGTATGAACACTGAAGCTTTCTTT,CASSLMGSMNTEAFF,15,TRBJ1-1,few,TRBV5-1,.
TGTGCCAGCAGCGCTGGGCTCGGGCAAGGAAACACCATATATTTT,CASSAGLGQGNTIYF,15,TRBJ1-3,.,TRBV5-8,.
TGTGCCAGCAGTGATAATACAGGGGGAACGTTGGGCAATCAGCCCCAGCATTTT,CASSDNTGGTLGNQPQHF,18,TRBJ1-5,once,TRBV6-1,TRBD1
TGTGCCAGCAGTCCGGCTGGGGCCAACGTCCTGACTTTC,CASSPAGANVLTF,13,TRBJ2-6,.,TRBV7-2,.
TGCAGCGTTGAAAGAGGGGGTAACACTGAAGCTTTCTTT,CSVERGGNTEAFF,13,TRBJ1-1,.,TRBV29-1,.
TGTGCCACCTCCACAGGGGGGGCAGATACGCAGTATTTT,CATSTGGADTQYF,13,TRBJ2-3,.,TRBV28,.
TGTGCCAGCAGCATGACTAGCGGGGGAGTAGGGGACACCGGGGAGCTGTTTTTT,CASSMTSGGVGDTGELFF,18,TRBJ2-2,.,TRBV9,TRBD2
TGTGCCAGCAGCTTCATGGTAGTCCGGGGAGTATGGGGCAATCAGCCCCAGCATTTT,CASSFMVVRGVWGNQPQHF,19,TRBJ1-5,.,TRBV5-5,.
TGCGCCAGCAGCCAAGAGTCCCAGTATGGCGAAAAACTGTTTTTT,CASSQESQYGEKLFF,15,TRBJ1-4,.,TRBV4-1,.
TGTGCCAGCAGTGAAAGGTCGAACACTGAAGCTTTCTTT,CASSERSNTEAFF,13,TRBJ1-1,few,TRBV2,.
TGTGCCAGCAGTTATGGGCATAGCAATTCACCCCTCCACTTT,CASSYGHSNSPLHF,14,TRBJ1-6,.,TRBV6-5,.
TGTGCCAGCAGCTTGGGTACATCAAGGAGTGGCTACACCTTC,CASSLGTSRSGYTF,14,TRBJ1-2,.,TRBV5-6,.
TGTGCCAGCAGTTTCCGACAGGGAAACTATGGCTACACCTTC,CASSFRQGNYGYTF,14,TRBJ1-2,.,TRBV6-5,TRBD1
TGTGCCAGCAGTGGCCACTACGAGCAGTACTTC,CASSGHYEQYF,11,TRBJ2-7,.,TRBV12-3/TRBV12-4,.
TGTGCCAGCAACTCCGCGGAAGGTGGACCCTACGAGCAGTACTTC,CASNSAEGGPYEQYF,15,TRBJ2-7,.,TRBV9,.
TGTGCCAGCGGCAATGAAAAACTGTTTTTT,CASGNEKLFF,10,TRBJ1-4,few,TRBV28,.
TGTGCCAGCAGCGTGGGGCAGGGGTCTGGAAACACCATATATTTT,CASSVGQGSGNTIYF,15,TRBJ1-3,.,TRBV9,.
TGTGCCAGCAGCTTAGAACCTGGATCCGGGGAAAAACTGTTTTTT,CASSLEPGSGEKLFF,15,TRBJ1-4,.,TRBV7-2,.
TGTGCCAGCTCACCGGCGGGACAGCGGAACTACGAGCAGTACTTC,CASSPAGQRNYEQYF,15,TRBJ2-7,once,TRBV18,.
TGTGCCAGCACTCCCGGGGGACCTGGGGCCAACGTCCTGACTTTC,CASTPGGPGANVLTF,15,TRBJ2-6,.,TRBV7-3,.
TGTGCCAGCAGCTTGCTGGAAGGTGGAAAACTGTTTTTT,CASSLLEGGKLFF,13,TRBJ1-4,.,TRBV5-4,.